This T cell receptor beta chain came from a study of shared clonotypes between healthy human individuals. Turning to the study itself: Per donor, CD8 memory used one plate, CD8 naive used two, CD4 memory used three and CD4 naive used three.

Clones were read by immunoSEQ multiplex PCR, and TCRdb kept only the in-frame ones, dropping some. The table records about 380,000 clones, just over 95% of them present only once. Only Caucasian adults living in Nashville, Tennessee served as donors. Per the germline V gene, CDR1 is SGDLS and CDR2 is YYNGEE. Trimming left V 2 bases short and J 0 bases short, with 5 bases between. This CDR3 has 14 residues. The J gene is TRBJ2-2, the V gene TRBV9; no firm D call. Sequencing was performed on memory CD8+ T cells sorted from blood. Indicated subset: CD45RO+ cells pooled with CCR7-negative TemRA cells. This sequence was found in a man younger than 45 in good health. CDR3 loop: CASSVRSNTGELFF. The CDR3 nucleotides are TGTGCCAGCAGCGTGCGGTCGAACACCGGGGAGCTGTTTTTT. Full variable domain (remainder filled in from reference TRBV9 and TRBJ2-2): DSGVTQTPKHLITATGQRVTLRCSPRSGDLSVYWYQQSLDQGLQFLIQYYNGEERAKGNILERFSAQQFPDLHSELNLSSLELGDSALYFCASSVRSNTGELFFGEGSRLTVL.